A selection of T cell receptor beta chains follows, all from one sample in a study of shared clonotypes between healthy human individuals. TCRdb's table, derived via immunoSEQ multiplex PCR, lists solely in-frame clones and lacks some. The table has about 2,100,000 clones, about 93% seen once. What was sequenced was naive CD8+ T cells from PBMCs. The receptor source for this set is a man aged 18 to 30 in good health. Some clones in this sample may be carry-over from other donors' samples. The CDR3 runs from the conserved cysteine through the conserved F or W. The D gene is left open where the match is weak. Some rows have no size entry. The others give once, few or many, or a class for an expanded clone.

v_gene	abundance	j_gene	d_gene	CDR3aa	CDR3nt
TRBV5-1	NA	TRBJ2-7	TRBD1	CASRDRVTYEQYF	TGCGCCAGCAGGGACAGGGTTACCTACGAGCAGTACTTC
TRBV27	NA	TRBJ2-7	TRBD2	CASSLGGGYEQYF	TGTGCCAGCAGTTTGGGCGGGGGCTACGAGCAGTACTTC
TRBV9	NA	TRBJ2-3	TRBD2	CASSETSGRASDTQYF	TGTGCCAGCAGCGAAACTAGCGGGAGGGCCTCAGATACGCAGTATTTT
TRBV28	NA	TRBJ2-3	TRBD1	CASSLGRGQDTDTQYF	TGTGCCAGCAGTTTAGGGCGAGGACAGGACACAGATACGCAGTATTTT
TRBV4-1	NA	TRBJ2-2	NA	CASSQASSISTGELFF	TGCGCCAGCAGCCAAGCATCTAGCATCAGCACCGGGGAGCTGTTTTTT
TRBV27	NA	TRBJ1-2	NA	CASSLAANYGYTF	TGTGCCAGCAGTTTGGCAGCCAACTATGGCTACACCTTC
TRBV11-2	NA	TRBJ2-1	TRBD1	CASSLDRRTGPGNEQFF	TGTGCCAGCAGCTTAGATCGCCGGACAGGCCCGGGCAATGAGCAGTTCTTC
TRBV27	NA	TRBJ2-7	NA	CASSFDLASEQYF	TGTGCCAGCAGTTTTGACCTGGCCTCCGAGCAGTACTTC
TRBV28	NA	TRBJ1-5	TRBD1	CASKGTGARNQPQHF	TGTGCCAGCAAGGGGACAGGGGCCCGCAATCAGCCCCAGCATTTT
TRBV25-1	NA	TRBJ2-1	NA	CASSELGQLYEQFF	TGTGCCAGCAGTGAGTTAGGACAGTTGTATGAGCAGTTCTTC
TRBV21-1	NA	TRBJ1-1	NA	CASSTRDRGTEAFF	TGTGCCAGCAGCACCCGGGACAGGGGCACTGAAGCTTTCTTT
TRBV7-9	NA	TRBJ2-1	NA	CASSFSPVDEQFF	TGTGCCAGCAGCTTTTCCCCCGTGGATGAGCAGTTCTTC
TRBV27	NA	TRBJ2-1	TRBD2	CASSLLGILGLAEEHNEQFF	TGTGCCAGCAGTTTATTGGGAATCCTAGGACTAGCGGAGGAGCACAATGAGCAGTTCTTC
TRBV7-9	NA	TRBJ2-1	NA	CASSFAANNEQFF	TGTGCCAGCAGCTTTGCGGCGAACAATGAGCAGTTCTTC
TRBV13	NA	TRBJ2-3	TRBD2	CASSLRTSGGDTQYF	TGTGCCAGCAGCCTTCGGACTAGCGGCGGAGATACGCAGTATTTT
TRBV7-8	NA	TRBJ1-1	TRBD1	CASSLLQGGNTEAFF	TGTGCCAGCAGCTTACTTCAGGGGGGTAACACTGAAGCTTTCTTT
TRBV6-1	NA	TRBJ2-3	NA	CASSEFGGFFGTDTQYF	TGTGCCAGCAGTGAATTCGGAGGGTTCTTCGGCACAGATACGCAGTATTTT
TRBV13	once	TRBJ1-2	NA	CASSPGNIYGYTF	TGTGCCAGCAGCCCCGGGAATATTTATGGCTACACCTTC
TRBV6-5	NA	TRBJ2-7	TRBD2	CASSYARGGGEQYF	TGTGCCAGCAGTTACGCCCGGGGGGGTGGCGAGCAGTACTTC
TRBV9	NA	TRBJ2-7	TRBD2	CASSVGLAGYEQYF	TGTGCCAGCAGCGTAGGTCTAGCGGGATACGAGCAGTACTTC
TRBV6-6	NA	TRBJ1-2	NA	CASSYPAHNYGYTF	TGTGCCAGCAGTTACCCGGCTCACAACTATGGCTACACCTTC
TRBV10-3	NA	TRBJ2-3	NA	CAISETQTRGSGTQYF	TGTGCCATCAGTGAAACTCAAACTAGAGGGTCAGGTACGCAGTATTTT
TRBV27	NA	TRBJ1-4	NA	CASSEGEKLFF	TGTGCCAGCAGTGAAGGAGAAAAACTGTTTTTT
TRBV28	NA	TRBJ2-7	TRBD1	CASSARQGRTPYEQYF	TGTGCCAGCAGTGCCAGACAGGGTAGGACCCCCTACGAGCAGTACTTC
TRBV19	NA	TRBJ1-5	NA	CASKLVRDGSQPQHF	TGTGCCAGTAAATTGGTCAGGGATGGAAGTCAGCCCCAGCATTTT
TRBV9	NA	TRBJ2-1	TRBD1	CASSVSRGGQAPYNEQFF	TGTGCCAGCAGCGTTAGTCGGGGTGGACAGGCACCGTACAATGAGCAGTTCTTC
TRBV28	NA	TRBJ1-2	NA	CASSFLSLPGRLGYTF	TGTGCCAGCAGTTTTTTGAGCCTTCCAGGGCGCCTTGGCTACACCTTC
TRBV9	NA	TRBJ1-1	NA	CASSEPRGNTEAFF	TGTGCCAGCAGCGAGCCGCGGGGGAACACTGAAGCTTTCTTT
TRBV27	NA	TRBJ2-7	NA	CASSFGPRTYPPDEQYF	TGTGCCAGCAGTTTTGGCCCCCGAACCTACCCACCGGACGAGCAGTACTTC
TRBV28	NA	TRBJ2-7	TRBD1	CASSLSSPQGAVYEQYF	TGTGCCAGCAGTTTATCCTCGCCACAGGGGGCGGTCTACGAGCAGTACTTC
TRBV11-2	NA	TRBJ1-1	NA	CASSLNVVGRSWGTEAFF	TGTGCCAGCAGCTTAAACGTGGTGGGTCGAAGTTGGGGCACTGAAGCTTTCTTT
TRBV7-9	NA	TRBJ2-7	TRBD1	CASSGPGTEPYEQYF	TGTGCCAGCAGCGGGCCCGGGACAGAGCCCTACGAGCAGTACTTC
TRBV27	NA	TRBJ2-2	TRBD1	CGTGGATGELFF	TGTGGCACAGGGGGTGCCACCGGGGAGCTGTTTTTT
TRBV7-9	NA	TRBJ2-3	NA	CASSPRTYRADTQYF	TGTGCCAGCAGCCCCCGAACCTACAGGGCAGATACGCAGTATTTT
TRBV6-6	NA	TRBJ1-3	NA	CASSYRDRASGNTIYF	TGTGCCAGCAGTTACCGCGACAGAGCGTCTGGAAACACCATATATTTT
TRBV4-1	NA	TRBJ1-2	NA	CASSPTVGLPDGYTF	TGCGCCAGCAGCCCGACGGTTGGCCTGCCGGATGGCTACACCTTC
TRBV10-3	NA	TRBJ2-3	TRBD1	CAIRDRDREWSTDTQYF	TGTGCCATCAGGGACCGGGACAGGGAATGGAGCACAGATACGCAGTATTTT
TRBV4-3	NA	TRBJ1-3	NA	CASSQDRFGNTIYF	TGCGCCAGCAGCCAAGATCGTTTCGGAAACACCATATATTTT
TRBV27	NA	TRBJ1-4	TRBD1	CASSPQGGYGTNEKLFF	TGTGCCAGCAGCCCACAGGGGGGATACGGAACTAATGAAAAACTGTTTTTT
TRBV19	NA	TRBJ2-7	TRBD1	CASSIRGGFYEQYF	TGTGCCAGTAGTATCCGAGGGGGCTTCTACGAGCAGTACTTC
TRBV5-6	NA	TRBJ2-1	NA	CASSLSDNEQFF	TGTGCCAGCAGCTTGAGTGACAATGAGCAGTTCTTC
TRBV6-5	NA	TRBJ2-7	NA	CVSGGDAYEQYF	TGTGTCTCGGGTGGGGACGCCTACGAGCAGTACTTC
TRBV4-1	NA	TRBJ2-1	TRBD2	CASSQDLRQLAGGGNEQFF	TGCGCCAGCAGCCAAGATCTCCGACAACTAGCGGGAGGGGGCAATGAGCAGTTCTTC
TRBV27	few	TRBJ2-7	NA	CASSLSDNYEQYF	TGTGCCAGCAGTTTATCGGACAACTACGAGCAGTACTTC
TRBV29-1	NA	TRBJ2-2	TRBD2	CSAIYPRIKDGRMHTGELFF	TGCAGCGCAATTTACCCCCGCATAAAAGACGGGAGGATGCACACCGGGGAGCTGTTTTTT
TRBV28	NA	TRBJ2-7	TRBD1	CASSLTGSPVEQYF	TGTGCCAGCAGTTTGACAGGGTCGCCGGTCGAGCAGTACTTC
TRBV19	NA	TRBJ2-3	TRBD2	CASTRSGSRTDTQYF	TGTGCCAGTACCCGTAGCGGGTCCCGCACAGATACGCAGTATTTT
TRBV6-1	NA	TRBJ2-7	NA	CASSERLVSYEQYF	TGTGCCAGCAGTGAAAGACTAGTGTCCTACGAGCAGTACTTC
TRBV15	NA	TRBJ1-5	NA	CATSSSYSNQPQHF	TGTGCCACCAGTTCCTCTTATAGCAATCAGCCCCAGCATTTT
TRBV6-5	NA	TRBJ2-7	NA	CASSPSGLINEQYF	TGTGCCAGCAGTCCATCGGGACTCATTAACGAGCAGTACTTC
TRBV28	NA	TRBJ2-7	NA	CASRLNNEQYF	TGTGCCAGCAGACTCAACAACGAGCAGTACTTC